This TCR beta chain was obtained from a study of T cell changes during pregnancy in multiple sclerosis. TCRdb keeps only in-frame clones here, not all; method: immunoSEQ multiplex PCR. The sample holds about 44,000 clones, 70% to 90% seen once. The ends were cut back, 2 bases at V and 1 base at J, with 5 bases in the middle. The CDR3 runs to 13 residues. Germline assignment: CDR1 SGDLS and CDR2 YYNGEE. The source of this sequence is a female donor with multiple sclerosis, enrolled in a pregnancy study. The sample here was CD4+ T cells from peripheral blood mononuclear cells, taken after pregnancy. V usage is TRBV9 and J usage is TRBJ2-3; D unclear. CDR3 nucleotide sequence: TGTGCCAGCAGCGTTCAGGGCACAGATACGCAGTATTTT. Translated, it gives CASSVQGTDTQYF.